Following are 27 T cell receptor beta chains from one sample sequenced in a study of blood T cell repertoires in COVID-19. Measured with immunoSEQ multiplex PCR; TCRdb has only the in-frame clones, and not every one. Here the sample spans 260,000 or so clones, 88% being singletons. Sample: PBMCs or T cells enriched from blood (not recorded which). These receptors all come from a woman in her forties with acute COVID-19.

V and J are TRBV5-4 and TRBJ2-3; TRBD1 matches at 7 bases. Germline CDR1 and CDR2: SGHNT and YYREEE (reference sequence). This CDR3 is 14 amino acids long. The trim removed 3 bases at V and 2 bases at J, leaving 3 bases unmatched. This CDR3 reads CASSWGTATDTQYF. The CDR3 nucleotides read TGTGCCAGCAGCTGGGGGACAGCCACAGATACGCAGTATTTT.

This sequence joins TRBV6-2 or TRBV6-3 and TRBJ2-5; TRBD1 aligns across 9 bases. Per germline, CDR1 MNHEY and CDR2 SVGEGT. V trimming: 5 bases; J trimming: 4 bases; junction bases outside the gene matches: 11. The CDR3 extends over 16 amino acids. CDR3 loop: CASSTPRDRELETQYF. For the CDR3, the DNA is TGTGCCAGCAGTACACCCCGGGACAGGGAGCTAGAGACCCAGTACTTC.

V is TRBV5-4 and J is TRBJ2-3, with TRBD1 matching over 7 bases. This CDR3 has 15 amino acids. Germline CDR1 reads SGHNT; CDR2 reads YYREEE (reference sequence). The V segment lost 4 bases and the J segment 3 bases; nucleotides outside the gene matches: 8. This CDR3 is CASSQLTGDTDTQYF. In DNA form, the CDR3 reads TGTGCCAGCAGCCAATTAACAGGGGATACAGATACGCAGTATTTT.

V and J are TRBV28 and TRBJ1-4; tentative D call: TRBD1 (5 bases). Trimming left V 4 bases short and J 8 bases short, with 17 bases between. The CDR3 spans 15 residues. Germline V gene data show CDR1 as MDHEN and CDR2 as SYDVKM. The DNA for the CDR3 is TGTGCCAGCAGTTCTCCAGGGTCAAAGGGAGAAAAACTGTTTTTT. Protein: CASSSPGSKGEKLFF.

This clone was seen once. The V and J genes are TRBV7-9 and TRBJ1-2; D is ambiguous. Germline lookup yields CDR1 SEHNR and CDR2 FQNEAQ (reference sequence). This CDR3 region has 11 residues. The V end was cut by 5 bases, the J end by 7 bases, with 8 bases between. The CDR3 DNA reads as TGTGCCAGCAGCCCGGGGAGTGGCTACACCTTC. Translation gives CASSPGSGYTF.

There are a few counts of this clone. V usage is TRBV2 and J usage is TRBJ1-5; the match to TRBD1 covers 7 bases. CDR3 length equals 16 residues. After removal of 6 bases from V and 1 base from J, the junction contained 9 bases not matched to a gene. CDR1 is SNHLY and CDR2 is FYNNEI in the germline V gene. The CDR3 DNA reads as TGTGCCAGCAGAGCCGACAGGGCCTTAAGCAATCAGCCCCAGCATTTT. This encodes CASRADRALSNQPQHF.

The rearrangement uses TRBV4-1 and TRBJ2-1, with a tentative D call TRBD2 (6 bases). CDR1 is MGHRA, CDR2 YSYEKL, per germline. This CDR3 region has 17 residues. V gave up 2 bases and J gave up 4 bases, with 18 bases separating them. As DNA, the CDR3 is TGCGCCAGCAGCCAACCTCCTTTTAGCGGAGTATACAATGAGCAGTTCTTC. Protein: CASSQPPFSGVYNEQFF.

The chain joins TRBV2 to TRBJ2-1; D might be TRBD1 (6 bases). Germline V lookup: CDR1 SNHLY, CDR2 FYNNEI. The length of the CDR3 is 13 residues. DNA for the CDR3: TGTGCGGACTCTAGGGGGTTGTACAATGAGCAGTTCTTC. Translating it yields CADSRGLYNEQFF.

This clone has only one observation. The chain has TRBV7-9 and TRBJ2-7; no definite D call. The ends were cut back, 0 bases at V and 0 bases at J, with 6 bases in the middle. The CDR3 has 14 amino acids. Per the germline V gene, CDR1 is SEHNR and CDR2 is FQNEAQ (reference sequence). As DNA, the CDR3 is TGTGCCAGCAGCTTAGCTGCAGGCTCCTACGAGCAGTACGTC. Its translation: CASSLAAGSYEQYV.

The chain combines TRBV30 with TRBJ1-1; D gene uncertain. There are 16 residues in the CDR3. V was clipped by 0 bases and J by 0 bases, with 14 bases between them. The germline V gene encodes CDR1 GTSNPN and CDR2 SVGIG (reference sequence). In DNA form, the CDR3 reads TGTGCCTGGAGTGTATTCGGGAACTTTATGAACACTGAAGCTTTCTTT. It translates to CAWSVFGNFMNTEAFF.

The chain recombines TRBV9 with TRBJ1-2, with 9 bases that match TRBD1. V dropped 2 bases and J dropped 1; count of bases not matched to a gene: 6. The CDR3 contains 16 residues. Germline-derived CDR1 and CDR2 are SGDLS and YYNGEE. This chain's CDR3 is CASSVDRDRVNYGYTF. CDR3 DNA sequence: TGTGCCAGCAGCGTCGACCGGGACAGGGTTAACTATGGCTACACCTTC.

The V call is TRBV18, the J call TRBJ1-1; 7 bases map to TRBD1. Germline V CDR1 and CDR2: KGHSH, LQKENI. V lost 3 bases to trimming and J lost 3 bases; unmatched junction nucleotides: 7. The CDR3 has 15 amino acids. CDR3 DNA: TGTGCCAGCTCACCCTCGGCAGGGGGAGACACTGAAGCTTTCTTT. Residues: CASSPSAGGDTEAFF.

This chain connects TRBV11-3 to TRBJ2-7; unclear D gene. This CDR3 comprises 12 residues. The V gene lost 4 bases and the J gene lost 6 bases, with 10 bases spanning the gap. Germline CDR1 and CDR2: SGHNT and YENEEA. The chain's CDR3 is CASSSEYGEQYV. CDR3 DNA: TGTGCCAGCAGCTCGGAGTATGGCGAGCAGTACGTC.

The CDR3, as DNA: TGCGCCAGCAGCCAAACAGTACAGGTGAACACTGAAGCTTTCTTT. Encoded protein: CASSQTVQVNTEAFF. The V and J genes are TRBV4-1 and TRBJ1-1, with D perhaps matching TRBD1 (5 bases). CDR3 length equals 15 residues. Germline-derived CDR1 and CDR2 are MGHRA and YSYEKL. Trimming shortened V by 2 bases and J by 0 bases, and 10 bases separated the two germline ends.

The CDR3 coding sequence is TGTGCCGGAAACCCGGACGACCAGGGGGAGCAGTTCTTC. Encoded protein: CAGNPDDQGEQFF. V is TRBV2 and J is TRBJ2-1; tentative D call: TRBD1 (6 bases). The CDR3 covers 13 residues. Trimming took 11 bases from V and 10 from J, leaving 21 bases between them. Germline CDR1 reads SNHLY; CDR2 reads FYNNEI.

The rearrangement joins TRBV28 to TRBJ2-4, with D maybe TRBD1 (6 bases). From germline, CDR1 is MDHEN and CDR2 SYDVKM. CDR3 length: 15 residues. The germline V and J ends were trimmed by 2 bases and 4 bases, with 12 bases remaining between them. CDR3 DNA: TGTGCCAGCAGTTTAGGGGGCGAGACAAAAAACATTCAGTACTTC. The encoded protein is CASSLGGETKNIQYF. The complete variable domain, with remaining parts taken from reference TRBV28 and TRBJ2-4, reads DVKVTQSSRYLVKRTGEKVFLECVQDMDHENMFWYRQDPGLGLRLIYFSYDVKMKEKGDIPEGYSVSREKKERFSLILESASTNQTSMYLCASSLGGETKNIQYFGAGTRLSVL.

The chain uses TRBV27 and TRBJ2-7; D call uncertain. The V and J ends lost 3 bases and 6 bases respectively, with 6 bases between them. Germline-derived CDR1 and CDR2 are MNHEY and SMNVEV (reference sequence). There are 11 residues in the CDR3. CDR3 protein: CASSLYGEQYF. The CDR3 coding sequence is TGTGCCAGCAGTTTGTACGGCGAGCAGTACTTC.

The J gene is TRBJ1-1, the V gene TRBV5-3, with D possibly being TRBD1 (5 bases). TRBV5-3 is known as an ORF, though its function is uncertain. Deletions cut 2 bases from V and 6 bases from J, with 17 bases between. This CDR3 has 15 residues. CDR3 coding DNA: TGTGCCAGAAGCTTAGGCGGGGCCGCAACCGCTGAAGCTTTCTTT. Encoded protein: CARSLGGAATAEAFF.

The rearrangement links TRBV20-1 to TRBJ2-1; D ambiguous. Trimming removed 3 bases at V and 9 bases at J, with 6 bases between. The germline CDR1 and CDR2 sequences are DFQATT and SNEGSKA (reference sequence). The CDR3 is made up of 10 amino acids. DNA of the CDR3: TGCAGTGCTAGTTATCGTGAGCAGTTCTTC. Protein: CSASYREQFF.

This clone was counted a single time. This rearrangement joins TRBV19 to TRBJ2-1; TRBD2 aligns across 10 bases. The CDR3 consists of 14 residues. Per the germline V gene, CDR1 is LNHDA and CDR2 is SQIVND (reference sequence). V dropped 9 bases and J dropped 5; count of bases not matched to a gene: 7. In DNA form, the CDR3 reads TGTGCCAGCCGCGCTAGCGGGAGTCACAATGAGCAGTTCTTC. It is translated as CASRASGSHNEQFF. The complete variable domain, with remaining parts taken from reference TRBV19 and TRBJ2-1, reads DGGITQSPKYLFRKEGQNVTLSCEQNLNHDAMYWYRQDPGQGLRLIYYSQIVNDFQKGDIAEGYSVSREKKESFPLTVTSAQKNPTAFYLCASRASGSHNEQFFGPGTRLTVL.

This clone appeared a few times. This chain's CDR3 is CASSLGRVGTGELFF. The CDR3 bases are TGTGCCAGCAGCTTGGGCAGGGTTGGCACCGGGGAGCTGTTTTTT. This rearrangement joins TRBV5-4 to TRBJ2-2, with D possibly being TRBD1 (5 bases). V lost 0 bases and J 4 bases, leaving 10 bases between the germline ends. Germline V CDR1 and CDR2: SGHNT, YYREEE (reference sequence). This CDR3 has 15 residues.

The rearrangement joins TRBV5-1 to TRBJ1-3; 9 positions agree with TRBD1. Germline CDR1 is SGHRS and CDR2 is YFSETQ. V dropped 2 bases and J dropped 2; count of bases not matched to a gene: 5. This CDR3 comprises 16 residues. This CDR3 is CASSLTGGAAGNTIYF. CDR3 coding DNA: TGCGCCAGCAGCTTAACAGGGGGCGCCGCTGGAAACACCATATATTTT.

The J gene is TRBJ2-3, the V gene TRBV3-1 (or the pseudogene TRBV3-2); TRBD2 matches at 13 bases. CDR3 size: 17 residues. CDR1 and CDR2 from the germline V gene are LGHDT and YNNKEL (reference sequence). V shed 3 bases, J shed 7 bases, and the junction held 10 bases outside the gene matches. The CDR3 protein is CASSQDYRTSGRHTQYF. Here the CDR3 DNA reads TGTGCCAGCAGCCAGGACTACAGGACTAGCGGGAGACATACGCAGTATTTT.

This sequence joins TRBV6-1 and TRBJ2-1; no firm D call. V was clipped by 1 base and J by 8 bases, with 12 bases between them. Germline V gives CDR1 MNHNS, CDR2 SASEGT. The CDR3 totals 14 residues. CDR3 nucleotide sequence: TGTGCCAGCAGTGAAGATGAGGTTTGGGATGAGCAGTTCTTC. It codes for CASSEDEVWDEQFF.

The chain carries TRBV24-1 and TRBJ1-3, with D unclear. The germline CDR1 and CDR2 sequences are KGHDR and SFDVKD. The CDR3 contains 15 residues. Trimming pared 4 bases from V and 0 bases from J, leaving 9 bases between. DNA of the CDR3: TGTGCCACCAGTGACCCCCAGGACTCTGGAAACACCATATATTTT. It translates to CATSDPQDSGNTIYF.

The chain couples TRBV13 to TRBJ1-1; no reliable D call. V dropped 5 bases and J dropped 4 bases, with 8 bases sitting between them. Germline assignment: CDR1 PRHDT and CDR2 FYEKMQ (reference sequence). The CDR3 is made up of 12 amino acids. The CDR3 DNA follows: TGTGCCAGCAGCCCTCGGGGCACTGAAGCTTTCTTT. Protein product: CASSPRGTEAFF.

This clone occurred many times. Other DNA sequences in this specimen translate into the identical CDR3. The chain joins TRBV5-1 to TRBJ2-7; 7 bases fit TRBD1. V trimming: 0 bases; J trimming: 6 bases; junction bases outside the gene matches: 3. CDR3 size: 13 residues. Per the germline V gene, CDR1 is SGHRS and CDR2 is YFSETQ. CDR3 coding DNA: TGCGCCAGCAGCTTGGTGACAGGGTTCGAGCAGTACTTC. Translation gives CASSLVTGFEQYF.